This TCR beta chain stems from a study of shared clonotypes between healthy human individuals. This clone was seen once. Only in-frame clones appear in the TCRdb table, and some are missing; sequencing was by immunoSEQ multiplex PCR. The data contain about a million clones, about 70% of them singletons. The CDR3 length is 14 residues. V lost 6 bases and J lost 7, with 13 bases in between. CDR1 SGHTA and CDR2 FQGTGA come from the germline V gene. This receptor was obtained from a man aged 18 to 29 in good health. The sample comprised memory CD4+ T cells sorted from blood. Subset specified: CD45RA-negative fraction. The V and J genes are TRBV7-3 and TRBJ1-6; D not resolved. CDR3: CASRSDGTNSPLHF. The CDR3, as DNA: TGTGCCAGCAGGTCAGACGGAACGAATTCACCCCTCCACTTT.